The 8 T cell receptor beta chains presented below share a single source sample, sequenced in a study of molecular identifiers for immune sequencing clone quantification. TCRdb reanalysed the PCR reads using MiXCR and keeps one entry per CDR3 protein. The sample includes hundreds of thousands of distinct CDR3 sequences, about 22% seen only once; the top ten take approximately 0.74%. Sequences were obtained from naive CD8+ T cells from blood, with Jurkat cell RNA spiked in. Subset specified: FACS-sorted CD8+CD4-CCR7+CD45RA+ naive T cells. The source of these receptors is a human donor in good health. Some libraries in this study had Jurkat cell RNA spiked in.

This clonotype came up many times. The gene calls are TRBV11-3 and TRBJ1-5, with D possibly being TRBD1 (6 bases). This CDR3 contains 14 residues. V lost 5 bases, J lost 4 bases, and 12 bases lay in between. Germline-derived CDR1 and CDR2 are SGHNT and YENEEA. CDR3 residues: CASSLQGVNQPQHF. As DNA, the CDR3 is TGTGCCAGCAGCCTACAGGGAGTTAATCAGCCCCAGCATTTT. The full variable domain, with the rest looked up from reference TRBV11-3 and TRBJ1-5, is EAGVVQSPRYKIIEKKQPVAFWCNPISGHNTLYWYLQNLGQGPELLIRYENEEAVDDSQLPKDRFSAERLKGVDSTLKIQPAELGDSAVYLCASSLQGVNQPQHFGDGTRLSIL.

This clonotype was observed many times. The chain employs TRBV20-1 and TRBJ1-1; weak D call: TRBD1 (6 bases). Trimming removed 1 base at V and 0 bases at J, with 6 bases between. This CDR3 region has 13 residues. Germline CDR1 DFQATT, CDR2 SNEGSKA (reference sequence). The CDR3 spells CSARGDMNTEAFF. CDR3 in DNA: TGCAGTGCTAGAGGGGACATGAACACTGAAGCTTTCTTT.

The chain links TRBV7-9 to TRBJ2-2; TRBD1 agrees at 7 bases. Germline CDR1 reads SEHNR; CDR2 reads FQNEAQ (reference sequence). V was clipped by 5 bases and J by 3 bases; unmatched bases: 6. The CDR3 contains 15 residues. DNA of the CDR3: TGTGCCAGCAGCCATCTCGACAGGGACACCGGGGAGCTGTTTTTT. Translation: CASSHLDRDTGELFF.

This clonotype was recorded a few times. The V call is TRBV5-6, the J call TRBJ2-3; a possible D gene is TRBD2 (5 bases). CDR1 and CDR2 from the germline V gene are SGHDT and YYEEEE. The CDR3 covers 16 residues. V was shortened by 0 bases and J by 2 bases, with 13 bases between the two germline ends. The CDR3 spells CASSLAGTRDTDTQYF. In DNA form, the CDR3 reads TGTGCCAGCAGCTTGGCAGGTACGAGGGACACAGATACGCAGTATTTT.

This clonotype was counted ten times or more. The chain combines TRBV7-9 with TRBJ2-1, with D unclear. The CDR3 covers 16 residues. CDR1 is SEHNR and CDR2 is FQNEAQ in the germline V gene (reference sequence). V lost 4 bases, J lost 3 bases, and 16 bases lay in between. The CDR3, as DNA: TGTGCCAGCAGCTGGCGACCTCAGGATCTCTACAATGAGCAGTTCTTC. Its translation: CASSWRPQDLYNEQFF.

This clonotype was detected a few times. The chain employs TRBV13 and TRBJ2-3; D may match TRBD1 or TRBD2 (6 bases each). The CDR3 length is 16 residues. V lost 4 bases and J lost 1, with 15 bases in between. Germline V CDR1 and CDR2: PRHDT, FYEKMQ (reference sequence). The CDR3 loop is CASSWGAATRTDTQYF. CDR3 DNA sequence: TGTGCCAGCAGCTGGGGGGCGGCTACCCGCACAGATACGCAGTATTTT.

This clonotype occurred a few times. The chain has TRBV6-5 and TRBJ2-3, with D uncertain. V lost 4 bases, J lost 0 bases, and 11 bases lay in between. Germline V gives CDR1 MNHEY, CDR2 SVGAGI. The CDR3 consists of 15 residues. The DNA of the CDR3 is TGTGCCAGCAGTTCCCTGGCCCCTAGCACAGATACGCAGTATTTT. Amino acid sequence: CASSSLAPSTDTQYF.

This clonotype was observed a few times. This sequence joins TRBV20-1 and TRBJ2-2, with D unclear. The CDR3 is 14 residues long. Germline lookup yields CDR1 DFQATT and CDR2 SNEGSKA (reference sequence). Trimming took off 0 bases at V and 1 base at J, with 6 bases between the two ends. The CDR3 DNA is TGCAGTGCTAGAGACAGGATGAACACCGGGGAGCTGTTTTTT. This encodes CSARDRMNTGELFF.